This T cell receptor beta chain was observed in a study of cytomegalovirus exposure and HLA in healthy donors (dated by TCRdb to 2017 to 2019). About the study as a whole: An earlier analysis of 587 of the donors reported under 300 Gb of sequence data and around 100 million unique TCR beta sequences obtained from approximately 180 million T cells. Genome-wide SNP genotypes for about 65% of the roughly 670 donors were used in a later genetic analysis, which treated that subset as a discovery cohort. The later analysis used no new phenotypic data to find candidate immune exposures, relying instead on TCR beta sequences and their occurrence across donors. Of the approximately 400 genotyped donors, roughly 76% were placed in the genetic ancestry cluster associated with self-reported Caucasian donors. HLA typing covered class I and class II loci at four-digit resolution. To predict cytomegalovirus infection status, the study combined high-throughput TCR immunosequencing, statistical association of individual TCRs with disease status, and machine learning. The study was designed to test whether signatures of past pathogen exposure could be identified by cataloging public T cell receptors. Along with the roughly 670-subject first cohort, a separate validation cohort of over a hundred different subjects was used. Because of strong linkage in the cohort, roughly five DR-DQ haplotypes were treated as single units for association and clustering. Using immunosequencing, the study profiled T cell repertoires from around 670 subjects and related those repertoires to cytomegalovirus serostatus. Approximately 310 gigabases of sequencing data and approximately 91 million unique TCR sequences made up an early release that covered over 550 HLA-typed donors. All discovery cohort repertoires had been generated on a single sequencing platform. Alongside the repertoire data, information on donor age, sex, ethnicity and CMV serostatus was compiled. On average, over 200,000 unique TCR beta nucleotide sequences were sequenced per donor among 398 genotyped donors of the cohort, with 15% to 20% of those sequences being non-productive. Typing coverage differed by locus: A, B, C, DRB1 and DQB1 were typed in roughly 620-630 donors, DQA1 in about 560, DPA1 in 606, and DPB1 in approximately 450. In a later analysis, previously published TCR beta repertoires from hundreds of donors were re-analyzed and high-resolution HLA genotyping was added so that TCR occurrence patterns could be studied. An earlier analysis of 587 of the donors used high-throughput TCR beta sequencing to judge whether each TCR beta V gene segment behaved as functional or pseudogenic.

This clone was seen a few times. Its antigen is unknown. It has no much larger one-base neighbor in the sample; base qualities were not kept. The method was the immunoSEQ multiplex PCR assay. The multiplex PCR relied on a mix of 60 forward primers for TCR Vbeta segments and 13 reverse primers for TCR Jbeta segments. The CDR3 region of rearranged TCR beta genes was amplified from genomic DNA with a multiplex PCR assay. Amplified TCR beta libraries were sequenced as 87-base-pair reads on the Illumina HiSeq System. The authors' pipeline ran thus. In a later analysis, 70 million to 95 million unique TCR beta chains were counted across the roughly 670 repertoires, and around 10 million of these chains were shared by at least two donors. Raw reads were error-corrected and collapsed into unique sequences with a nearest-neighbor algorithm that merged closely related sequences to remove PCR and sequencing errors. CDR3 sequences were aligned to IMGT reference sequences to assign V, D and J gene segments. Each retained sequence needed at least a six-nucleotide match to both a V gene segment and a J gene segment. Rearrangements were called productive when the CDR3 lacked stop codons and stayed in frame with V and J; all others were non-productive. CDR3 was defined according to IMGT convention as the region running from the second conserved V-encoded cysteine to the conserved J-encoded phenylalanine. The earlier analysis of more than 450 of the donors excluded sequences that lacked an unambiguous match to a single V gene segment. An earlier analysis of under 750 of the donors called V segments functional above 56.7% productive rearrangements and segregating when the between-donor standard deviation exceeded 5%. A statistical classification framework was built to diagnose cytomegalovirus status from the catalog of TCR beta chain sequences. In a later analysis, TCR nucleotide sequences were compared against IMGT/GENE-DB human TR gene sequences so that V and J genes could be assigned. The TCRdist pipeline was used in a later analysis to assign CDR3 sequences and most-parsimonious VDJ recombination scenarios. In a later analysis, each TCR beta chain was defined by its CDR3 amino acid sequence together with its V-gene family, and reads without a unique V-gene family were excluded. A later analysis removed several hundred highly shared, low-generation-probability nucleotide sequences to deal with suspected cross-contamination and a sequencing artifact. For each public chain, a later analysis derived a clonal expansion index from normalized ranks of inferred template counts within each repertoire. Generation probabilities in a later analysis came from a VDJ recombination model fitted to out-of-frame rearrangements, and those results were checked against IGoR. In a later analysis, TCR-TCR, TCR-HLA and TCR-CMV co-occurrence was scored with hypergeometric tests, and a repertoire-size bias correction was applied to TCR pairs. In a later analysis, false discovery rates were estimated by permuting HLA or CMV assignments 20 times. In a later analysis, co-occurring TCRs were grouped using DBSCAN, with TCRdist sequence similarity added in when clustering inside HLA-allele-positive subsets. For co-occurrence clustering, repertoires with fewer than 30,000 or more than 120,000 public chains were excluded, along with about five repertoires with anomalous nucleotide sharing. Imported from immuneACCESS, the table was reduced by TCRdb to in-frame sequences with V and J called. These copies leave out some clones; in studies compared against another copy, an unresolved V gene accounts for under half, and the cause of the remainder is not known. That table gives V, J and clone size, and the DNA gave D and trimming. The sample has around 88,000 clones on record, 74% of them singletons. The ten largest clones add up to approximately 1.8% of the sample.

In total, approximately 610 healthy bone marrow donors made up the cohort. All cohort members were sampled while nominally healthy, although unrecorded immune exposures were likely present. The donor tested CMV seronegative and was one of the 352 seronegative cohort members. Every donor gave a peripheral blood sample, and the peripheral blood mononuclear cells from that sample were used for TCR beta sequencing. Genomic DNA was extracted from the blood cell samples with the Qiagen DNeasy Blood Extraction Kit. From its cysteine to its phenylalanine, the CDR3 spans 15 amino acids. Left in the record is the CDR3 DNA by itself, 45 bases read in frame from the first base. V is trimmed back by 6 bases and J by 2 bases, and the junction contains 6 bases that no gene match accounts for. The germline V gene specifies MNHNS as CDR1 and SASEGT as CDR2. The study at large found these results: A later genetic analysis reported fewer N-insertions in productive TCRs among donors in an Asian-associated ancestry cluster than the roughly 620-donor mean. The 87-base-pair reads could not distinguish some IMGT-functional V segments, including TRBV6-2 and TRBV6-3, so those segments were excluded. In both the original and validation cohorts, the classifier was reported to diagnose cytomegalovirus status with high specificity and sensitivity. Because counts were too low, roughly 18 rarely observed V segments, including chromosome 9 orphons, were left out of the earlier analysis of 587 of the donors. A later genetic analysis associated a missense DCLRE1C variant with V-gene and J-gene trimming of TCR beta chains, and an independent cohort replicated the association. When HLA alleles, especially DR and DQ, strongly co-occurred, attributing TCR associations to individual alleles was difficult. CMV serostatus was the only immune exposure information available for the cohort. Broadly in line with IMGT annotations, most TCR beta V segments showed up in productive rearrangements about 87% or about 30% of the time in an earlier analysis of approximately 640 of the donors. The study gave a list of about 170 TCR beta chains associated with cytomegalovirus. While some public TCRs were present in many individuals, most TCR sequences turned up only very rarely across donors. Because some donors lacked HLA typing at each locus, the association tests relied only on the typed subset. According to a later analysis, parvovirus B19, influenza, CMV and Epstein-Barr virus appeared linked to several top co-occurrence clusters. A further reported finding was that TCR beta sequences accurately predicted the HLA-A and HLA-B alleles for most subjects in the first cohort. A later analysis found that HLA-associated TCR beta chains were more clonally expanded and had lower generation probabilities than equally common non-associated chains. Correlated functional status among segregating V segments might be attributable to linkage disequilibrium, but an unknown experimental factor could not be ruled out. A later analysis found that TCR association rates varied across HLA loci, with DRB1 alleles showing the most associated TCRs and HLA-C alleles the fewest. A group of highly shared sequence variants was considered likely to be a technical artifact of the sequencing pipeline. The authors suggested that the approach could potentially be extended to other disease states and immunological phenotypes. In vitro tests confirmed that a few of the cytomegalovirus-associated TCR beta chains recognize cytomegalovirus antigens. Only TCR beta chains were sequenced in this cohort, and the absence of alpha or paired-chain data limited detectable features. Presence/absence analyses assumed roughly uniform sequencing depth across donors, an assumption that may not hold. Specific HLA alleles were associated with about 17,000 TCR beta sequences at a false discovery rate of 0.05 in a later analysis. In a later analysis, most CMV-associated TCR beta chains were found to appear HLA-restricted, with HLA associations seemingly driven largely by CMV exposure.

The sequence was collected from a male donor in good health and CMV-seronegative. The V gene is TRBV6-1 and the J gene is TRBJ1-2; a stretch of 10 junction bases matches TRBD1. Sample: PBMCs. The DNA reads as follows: TGTGCCAGCAGATTGGGACAGGGGCAAAACTATGGCTACACCTTC. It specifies CASRLGQGQNYGYTF.